What follows are 6 T cell receptor beta chains derived from one specimen sequenced in a study of blood T cell repertoires in COVID-19. The repertoire was sequenced with immunoSEQ multiplex PCR; TCRdb's copy has only in-frame clones and lacks some. The sample carries about 200,000 clones, approximately 81% recorded once. The sequencing sample was made of peripheral blood. The receptors were sampled from a woman of 80 years or more with acute or convalescent COVID-19.

This chain joins TRBV14 and TRBJ2-4, with TRBD1 matching over 8 bases. Germline lookup yields CDR1 SGHDN and CDR2 FVKESK. The V and J ends lost 9 bases and 4 bases, in that order; junction bases with no gene match: 11. The CDR3 spans 15 residues. CDR3 protein: CARYTDRDRKNIQYF. The CDR3 nucleotides are TGTGCCAGATATACAGACCGGGACAGGAAAAACATTCAGTACTTC.

V and J are TRBV5-6 and TRBJ1-5, with unresolved D. In germline, CDR1 is SGHDT, CDR2 YYEEEE. The CDR3 is 15 amino acids. V was clipped by 0 bases and J by 0 bases, with 7 bases between them. CDR3: CASSLGYYSNQPQHF. In DNA, the CDR3 is TGTGCCAGCAGCTTGGGGTACTATAGCAATCAGCCCCAGCATTTT. Drawing the rest from reference TRBV5-6 and TRBJ1-5, the complete variable domain is DAGVTQSPTHLIKTRGQQVTLRCSPKSGHDTVSWYQQALGQGPQFIFQYYEEEERQRGNFPDRFSGHQFPNYSSELNVNALLLGDSALYLCASSLGYYSNQPQHFGDGTRLSIL.

About this clone itself: The junction and the germline gene differ at one end; a read error may be behind it. This chain links TRBV7-7 with TRBJ2-1, with D unresolved. This CDR3 contains 14 residues. The V gene's germline CDR1 is SSHAT and CDR2 FNYEAQ (reference sequence). CDR3 DNA sequence: TGTGCTAGCAGCCTAAACCTCTTCTACAATGAGCAGTTCTTC. Amino acids: CASSLNLFYNEQFF. Full variable domain (rest looked up from reference TRBV7-7 and TRBJ2-1): GAGVSQSPRYKVTKRGQDVTLRCDPISSHATLYWYQQALGQGPEFLTYFNYEAQPDKSGLPSDRFSAERPEGSISTLTIQRTEQRDSAMYRCASSLNLFYNEQFFGPGTRLTVL.

This CDR3 reads CASSQRDYNEQFF. The CDR3 DNA follows: TGCGCCAGCAGCCAGAGAGATTACAATGAGCAGTTCTTC. V gene TRBV4-1 combines with J gene TRBJ2-1; unclear D gene. V lost 3 bases to trimming and J lost 4 bases, with 7 bases between them. CDR1 and CDR2 (germline): MGHRA, YSYEKL. The CDR3 contains 13 residues.

The genes are TRBV28 and TRBJ2-7, with 9 nucleotides matching TRBD2. Germline-derived CDR1 and CDR2 are MDHEN and SYDVKM. The junction had 6 bases not matched to a gene; V was cut back by 5 bases and J by 4 bases. The CDR3 has 14 residues. This CDR3 reads CASSPGLAKYEQYF. CDR3 DNA sequence: TGTGCCAGCAGTCCGGGACTAGCCAAGTACGAGCAGTACTTC.

The V and J genes are TRBV3-1 (or the pseudogene TRBV3-2) and TRBJ2-1; 8 positions match TRBD1. The J segment lost 2 bases and the V segment lost 4 bases, leaving 7 bases of the junction unmatched. Germline V gene sequence: CDR1 LGHDT, CDR2 YNNKEL (reference sequence). The CDR3 consists of 16 residues. The CDR3: CASSPVGQGPYNEQFF. The CDR3 DNA sequence: TGTGCCAGCAGCCCGGTCGGACAGGGCCCCTACAATGAGCAGTTCTTC.